The sequence of this T cell receptor beta chain was determined in a study of shared clonotypes between healthy human individuals. Study observations and caveats: It was the non-shared clonotypes that had lower generation probabilities than clonotypes shared by all four donors. Naive subsets generally exceeded memory subsets in estimated richness.

Positively selected for CCR7, the CD45RO-negative cells used as naive CD8 cells excluded terminally differentiated effector memory CD45RA+ cells. Only Caucasian adults living in Nashville, Tennessee made up the donor group. As regards this clone: Its target is unknown.

Germline V gene lookup returns CDR1 SGDLS and CDR2 YYNGEE. Trimming removed 2 bases from V and 2 bases from J, with 16 bases in between. This CDR3 comprises 16 residues. The DNA input per sorted-subset replicate PCR was about 0.2 ug, corresponding to 25,000 to 35,000 T cell genomes. The data were produced by immunoSEQ multiplex PCR, yet TCRdb's version contains in-frame clones alone and is incomplete. This table has approximately 2,200,000 clones, about 93% appearing once. The TCR originated in a man aged 18 to 35 in good health. Some clones in this sample may be carry-over from other donors' samples. The sample was naive CD8+ T cells from PBMCs. V and J are TRBV9 and TRBJ1-1; a possible D gene is TRBD1 (5 bases). CDR3 DNA: TGTGCCAGCAGCGTTATCTCCGGGACCCTAAACACTGAAGCTTTCTTT. Protein sequence: CASSVISGTLNTEAFF.